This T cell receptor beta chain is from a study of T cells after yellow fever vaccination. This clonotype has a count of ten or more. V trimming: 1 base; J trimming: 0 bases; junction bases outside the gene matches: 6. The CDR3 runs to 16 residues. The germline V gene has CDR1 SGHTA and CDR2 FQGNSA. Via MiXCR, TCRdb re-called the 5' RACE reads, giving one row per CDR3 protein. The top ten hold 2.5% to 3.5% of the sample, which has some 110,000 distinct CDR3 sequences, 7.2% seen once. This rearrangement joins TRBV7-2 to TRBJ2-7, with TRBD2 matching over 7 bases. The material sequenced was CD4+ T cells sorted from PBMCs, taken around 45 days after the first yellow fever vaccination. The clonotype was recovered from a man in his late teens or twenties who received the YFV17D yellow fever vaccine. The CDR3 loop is CASSLDPAGPSYEQYF. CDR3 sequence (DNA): TGTGCCAGCAGCTTAGACCCAGCGGGGCCCTCCTACGAGCAGTACTTC.